Listed below are T cell receptor beta chains from one sample, sequenced in a study of early T cells in non-severe SARS-CoV-2 infection. In TCRdb, the 5' RACE reads were re-called with MiXCR into one record per CDR3 protein. The sample lists 50,000 to 60,000 distinct CDR3 sequences; under 8% were seen once. The sequenced sample was whole blood, obtained at baseline. All receptors come from an adult who was a healthcare worker with PCR-confirmed SARS-CoV-2 infection or an uninfected control (not recorded which). Both conserved end residues are part of each CDR3. A D gene is named only where the DNA matches it firmly. The listing skips clone size in some rows; elsewhere it reads once, few, many or a size class.

v_gene	len	d_gene	abundance	j_gene	CDR3aa	CDR3nt
TRBV29-1	12	TRBD2	-	TRBJ2-1	CSVGLAGVTQFF	TGCAGCGTCGGACTAGCGGGGGTCACTCAGTTCTTC
TRBV29-1	11	TRBD1	-	TRBJ2-7	CSVGTDYEQYF	TGCAGCGTGGGGACAGACTACGAGCAGTACTTC
TRBV6-2/TRBV6-3	14	TRBD1	many	TRBJ1-5	CASRMTGSNQPQHF	TGTGCCAGCAGGATGACAGGGAGCAATCAGCCCCAGCATTTT
TRBV12-3/TRBV12-4	17	-	many	TRBJ2-4	CASSGRDSFQNKNIQYF	TGTGCCAGCAGTGGCAGGGATTCATTTCAAAACAAAAACATTCAGTACTTC
TRBV12-3/TRBV12-4	16	-	many	TRBJ2-3	CASSLPEQHRADTQYF	TGTGCCAGCAGTTTGCCCGAGCAGCATCGGGCAGATACGCAGTATTTT
TRBV30	13	-	many	TRBJ2-5	CAWSYGGMWTQYF	TGTGCCTGGAGTTACGGGGGAATGTGGACCCAGTACTTC
TRBV29-1	14	-	few	TRBJ2-3	CSARPGQNADTQYF	TGCAGCGCCCGGCCGGGACAAAACGCAGATACGCAGTATTTT
TRBV4-1	15	TRBD1	many	TRBJ2-1	CASSLDWDRGGEQFF	TGCGCCAGCAGCCTAGACTGGGACAGGGGAGGCGAGCAGTTCTTC
TRBV7-3	14	-	many	TRBJ1-1	CASSLIPTNTEAFF	TGTGCCAGCAGCTTAATCCCAACGAACACTGAAGCTTTCTTT
TRBV4-1	15	-	many	TRBJ1-1	CASSQDDGEGTEAFF	TGCGCCAGCAGCCAAGACGATGGCGAGGGTACTGAAGCTTTCTTT
TRBV7-9	14	-	few	TRBJ2-3	CASSLSHSTDTQYF	TGTGCCAGCAGCTTATCCCACAGCACAGATACGCAGTATTTT
TRBV6-1	15	-	-	TRBJ2-7	CASSEARLAPYEQYF	TGTGCCAGCAGTGAAGCGCGTCTAGCCCCCTACGAGCAGTACTTC